The 15 T cell receptor beta chains below were found in one sample sequenced in a study of T-cell memory formation after mild COVID-19. MiXCR, run by TCRdb on the 5' RACE reads, gives a single entry per CDR3 protein. The profile shows over 150,000 distinct CDR3 sequences, 10% to 15% of them singletons. Sample: PBMCs or a T cell subset sorted from them (not recorded which). The receptors come from a man between 18 and 35 years old who had mild COVID-19 (a few samples of this study predate the infection). Cell type and time point are not known.

This rearrangement joins TRBV7-2 to TRBJ1-1; 7 nucleotides line up with TRBD1. The CDR3 consists of 17 residues. V gave up 8 bases and J gave up 1 base; unmatched junction bases: 16. Germline values: CDR1 SGHTA, CDR2 FQGNSA. The CDR3, as DNA: TGTGCCAGCGGCAAAGGACTACAGGGGTCATGGAACACTGAAGCTTTCTTT. Amino acid sequence: CASGKGLQGSWNTEAFF.

The chain carries TRBV15 and TRBJ1-2; D perhaps matches TRBD1 (6 bases). CDR1 and CDR2 (germline): LNHNV, YYDKDF (reference sequence). Trimming removed 5 bases from V and 6 bases from J, with 13 bases in between. This CDR3 has 13 residues. The CDR3 nucleotides read TGTGCCACCAGCCCACGGACAGATGATGGCTACACCTTC. Protein sequence: CATSPRTDDGYTF.

This clonotype was seen once. V and J are TRBV6-5 and TRBJ2-3; 9 bases fit TRBD2. The CDR3 runs 16 residues. V lost 5 bases, J lost 5 bases, and 11 bases stayed unmatched. The germline V gene has CDR1 MNHEY and CDR2 SVGAGI. The CDR3 DNA is TGTGCCAGCAGTACGGGGAGCGGGGGGAGAGGAGATACGCAGTATTTT. Amino acids: CASSTGSGGRGDTQYF.

This clonotype was counted at least ten times. This chain joins TRBV18 and TRBJ1-2; possible D gene TRBD1, 5 bases. This CDR3 spans 14 amino acids. Trimming pared 3 bases from V and 2 bases from J, leaving 10 bases between. Germline CDR1 is KGHSH and CDR2 is LQKENI. The CDR3 DNA reads as TGTGCCAGCTCACCTTATGACAGAAACTATGGCTACACCTTC. It is translated as CASSPYDRNYGYTF.

This clonotype was observed many times. The rearrangement links TRBV5-1 to TRBJ2-3; no definite D call. The CDR3 extends over 14 amino acids. The V gene lost 2 bases and the J gene lost 2 bases, with 9 bases spanning the gap. Looked up from germline, CDR1 is SGHRS and CDR2 is YFSETQ. This CDR3 is CASSFGSPTDTQYF. The DNA of the CDR3 is TGCGCCAGCAGCTTCGGTAGCCCCACAGATACGCAGTATTTT.

This clonotype was picked up many times. Written as DNA, the CDR3 is TGTGCCAGCAGCAAGGGAGCCGGTGGCCAGCCCCAGCATTTT. Its translation: CASSKGAGGQPQHF. The rearrangement joins TRBV7-2 to TRBJ1-5; D not resolved. Trimming shortened V by 5 bases and J by 7 bases, and 15 bases separated the two germline ends. Germline V gene sequence: CDR1 SGHTA, CDR2 FQGNSA. This CDR3 spans 14 amino acids.

This chain uses TRBV6-5 with TRBJ1-6; TRBD1 matches at 7 bases. The CDR3 extends over 15 amino acids. Germline V CDR1 and CDR2: MNHEY, SVGAGI. V was clipped by 5 bases and J by 9 bases; unmatched bases: 10. The CDR3 bases are TGTGCCAGCAGTATCTACAGGGGCAGTAGTTCACCCCTCCACTTT. This gives the protein CASSIYRGSSSPLHF.

This clonotype was seen at least ten times. CDR3 protein: CASSFGQHTDTQYF. CDR3 DNA sequence: TGCGCCAGCAGCTTCGGACAGCACACAGATACGCAGTATTTT. The chain employs TRBV5-1 and TRBJ2-3; tentatively, D is TRBD1 (6 bases). Germline values: CDR1 SGHRS, CDR2 YFSETQ. CDR3 length: 14 amino acids. Between the trimmed V and J ends, which lost 2 bases and 2 bases, there was a span of 9 bases.

This clonotype came up many times. The chain uses TRBV11-1 and TRBJ2-1, with D possibly TRBD1 on 6 matching bases. CDR3 length: 14 residues. CDR1 is SGHAT, CDR2 FQDESV, per germline (reference sequence). Trimming took off 5 bases at V and 6 bases at J, with 14 bases between the two ends. For the CDR3, the DNA is TGTGCCAGCAGCCAAATCGGGACAACCAATGAGCAGTTCTTC. This gives the protein CASSQIGTTNEQFF.

This clonotype was detected only a few times. The rearrangement uses TRBV7-2 and TRBJ2-3, with no clear D. The CDR3 covers 14 residues. The V gene lost 4 bases and the J gene lost 1 base, with 9 bases spanning the gap. Per germline, CDR1 SGHTA and CDR2 FQGNSA. The CDR3 region has the DNA TGTGCCAGCAGCTCCTATACAGGCACAGATACGCAGTATTTT. This sequence encodes CASSSYTGTDTQYF.

This clonotype was counted a few times. CDR3 DNA: TGTGCCACCAGTGATCCTACTAGCGCCAATGAGCAGTTCTTC. Translation: CATSDPTSANEQFF. The chain recombines TRBV24-1 with TRBJ2-1, with 7 bases aligning to TRBD2. V trimming: 3 bases; J trimming: 6 bases; junction bases outside the gene matches: 4. The germline CDR1 and CDR2 sequences are KGHDR and SFDVKD. The CDR3 is made up of 14 amino acids.

Only a few counts were recorded for this clonotype. CDR3 protein: CASSQALYNEQFF. CDR3 DNA sequence: TGTGCCAGCAGCCAGGCCCTTTACAATGAGCAGTTCTTC. The rearrangement uses TRBV11-2 and TRBJ2-1; D ambiguous. The CDR3 runs to 13 residues. Germline V lookup: CDR1 SGHAT, CDR2 FQNNGV. With 5 bases removed from V and 4 bases from J, the gap between germline ends came to 9 bases.

This clonotype was counted at least ten times. This rearrangement joins TRBV5-1 to TRBJ2-7; 8 nucleotides line up with TRBD2. The CDR3 covers 15 residues. V lost 4 bases to trimming and J lost 3 bases; unmatched junction nucleotides: 9. Germline lookup yields CDR1 SGHRS and CDR2 YFSETQ. Here the CDR3 reads CASSILTSVDYEQYF. As DNA, the CDR3 is TGCGCCAGCAGCATATTGACTAGCGTCGACTACGAGCAGTACTTC.

This clonotype has just a few counts. This chain joins TRBV20-1 and TRBJ1-3; the D gene is possibly TRBD1 (6 bases). There are 13 residues in the CDR3. Germline CDR1 is DFQATT and CDR2 is SNEGSKA (reference sequence). V was shortened by 4 bases and J by 0 bases, with 7 bases between the two germline ends. In nucleotides, the CDR3 is TGCAGTGCTACAGGGGTCTCTGGAAACACCATATATTTT. It is translated as CSATGVSGNTIYF.

This rearrangement joins TRBV6-4 to TRBJ2-6; D is ambiguous. This CDR3 spans 14 amino acids. Germline values: CDR1 MRHNA, CDR2 SNTAGT. V lost 2 bases, J lost 4 bases, and 6 bases lay in between. In DNA form, the CDR3 reads TGTGCCAGCAGTGACATCGGAGGGGCCAACGTCCTGACTTTC. This sequence encodes CASSDIGGANVLTF.